This T cell receptor (beta chain) was identified in a study of cytomegalovirus exposure and HLA in healthy donors. General study points: Among the most significant clusters, several appeared linked to common viral pathogens in a later analysis.

Amplification used 60 Vbeta primers and 13 Jbeta primers. Libraries were prepared by immunoSEQ multiplex PCR; TCRdb keeps only in-frame clonotypes and omits some of them. Seen here are over 130,000 clones, roughly 63% observed once, and the top ten hold around 7.1%. With respect to this clone: Its antigen is unknown.

This clonotype originated in a woman aged 60-70 years in good health and CMV-seropositive. Input material: PBMCs.

This CDR3 reads CASSQVAGEENTGELFF. Written as DNA, the CDR3 is TGCGCCAGCAGCCAAGTTGCCGGGGAGGAAAACACCGGGGAGCTGTTTTTT. The rearrangement uses TRBV4-3 and TRBJ2-2; the D gene is possibly TRBD2 (6 bases). V was cut by 1 base and J by 2 bases, with 14 bases left in between. Per the germline V gene, CDR1 is LGHNA and CDR2 is YSLEER. The CDR3 has 17 residues.